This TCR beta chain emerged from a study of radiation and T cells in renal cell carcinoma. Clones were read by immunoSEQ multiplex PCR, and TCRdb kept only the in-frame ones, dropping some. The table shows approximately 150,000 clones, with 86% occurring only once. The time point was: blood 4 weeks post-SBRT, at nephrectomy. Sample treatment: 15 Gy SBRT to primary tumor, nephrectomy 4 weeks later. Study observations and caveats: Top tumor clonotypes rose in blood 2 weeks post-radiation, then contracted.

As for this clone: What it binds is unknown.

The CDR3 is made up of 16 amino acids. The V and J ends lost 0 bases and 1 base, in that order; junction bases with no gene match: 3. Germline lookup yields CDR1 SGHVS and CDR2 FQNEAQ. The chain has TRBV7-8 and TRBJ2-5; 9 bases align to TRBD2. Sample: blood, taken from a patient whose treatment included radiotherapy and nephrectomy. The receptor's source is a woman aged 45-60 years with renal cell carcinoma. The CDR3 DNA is TGTGCCAGCAGCTTAGCGCTAGCGGGGAGCCAAGAGACCCAGTACTTC. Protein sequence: CASSLALAGSQETQYF.